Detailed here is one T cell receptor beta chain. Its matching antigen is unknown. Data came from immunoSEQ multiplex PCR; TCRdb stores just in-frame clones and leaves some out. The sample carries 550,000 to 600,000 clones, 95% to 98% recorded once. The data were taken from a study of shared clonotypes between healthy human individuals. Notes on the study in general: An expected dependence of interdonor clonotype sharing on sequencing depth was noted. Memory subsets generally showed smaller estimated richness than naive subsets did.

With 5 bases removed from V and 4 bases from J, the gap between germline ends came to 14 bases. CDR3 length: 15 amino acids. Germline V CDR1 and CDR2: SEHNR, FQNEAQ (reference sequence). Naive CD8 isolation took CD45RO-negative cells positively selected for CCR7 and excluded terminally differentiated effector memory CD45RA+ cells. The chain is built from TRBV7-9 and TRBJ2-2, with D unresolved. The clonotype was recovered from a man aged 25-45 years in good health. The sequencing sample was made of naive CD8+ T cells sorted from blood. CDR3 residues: CASSESISSTGELFF. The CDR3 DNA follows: TGTGCCAGCAGCGAGTCTATCTCTAGCACCGGGGAGCTGTTTTTT.